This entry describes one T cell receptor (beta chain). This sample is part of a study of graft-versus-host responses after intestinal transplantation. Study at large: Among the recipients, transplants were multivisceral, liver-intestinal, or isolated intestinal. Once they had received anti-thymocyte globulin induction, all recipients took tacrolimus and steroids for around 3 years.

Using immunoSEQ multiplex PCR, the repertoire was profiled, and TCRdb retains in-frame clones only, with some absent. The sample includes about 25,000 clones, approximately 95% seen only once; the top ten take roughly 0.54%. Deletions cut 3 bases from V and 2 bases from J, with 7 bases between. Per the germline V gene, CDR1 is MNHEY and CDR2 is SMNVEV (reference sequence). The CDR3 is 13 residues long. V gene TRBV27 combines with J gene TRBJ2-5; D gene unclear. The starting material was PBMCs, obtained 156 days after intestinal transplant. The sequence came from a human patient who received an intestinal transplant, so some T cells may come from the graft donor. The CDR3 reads CASSFGRQETQYF. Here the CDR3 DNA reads TGTGCCAGCAGTTTTGGCAGACAAGAGACCCAGTACTTC.